Following are 22 T cell receptor beta chains from one sample sequenced in a study of T cell responses to AZD1222 COVID-19 vaccine. The protocol was immunoSEQ multiplex PCR, while the TCRdb copy is restricted to in-frame clones and leaves out a portion. The sample comprises roughly 200,000 clones, about 93% of which are singletons, and around 1% rests with the top ten. Sample: peripheral blood, taken 28 days after the second dose of the MenACWY control vaccine. The receptors were sampled from an adult who received the MenACWY meningococcal vaccine as a control.

This clone was seen once. The gene calls are TRBV6-6 and TRBJ2-1; 10 nucleotides match TRBD1. Germline V gives CDR1 MNHNY, CDR2 SVGAGI (reference sequence). The ends lost 2 bases at V and 7 bases at J; junction bases unmatched: 8. CDR3 size: 16 residues. Here the CDR3 DNA reads TGTGCCAGCAGTTACCCGGGACAGGGGTTTAGGAATGAGCAGTTCTTC. Translating gives CASSYPGQGFRNEQFF.

This sequence joins TRBV6-2 or TRBV6-3 and TRBJ2-7, with 7 positions matching TRBD1. J gave up 9 bases and V 2 bases, and 4 bases lay outside the gene matches. Germline CDR1 and CDR2: MNHEY and SVGEGT. CDR3 length equals 12 residues. The CDR3 loop reads CASSYLGQTQYF. The CDR3 nucleotides read TGTGCCAGCAGTTACCTGGGACAGACGCAGTACTTC.

The chain has TRBV6-2 or TRBV6-3 and TRBJ2-5, with D tentatively TRBD1 or TRBD2 (6 bases each). V was cut by 5 bases and J by 0 bases, with 13 bases left in between. Germline lookup yields CDR1 MNHEY and CDR2 SVGEGT. The CDR3 length is 15 residues. The CDR3 sequence is CASSIRGPYQETQYF. In nucleotides, the CDR3 is TGTGCCAGCAGTATCCGGGGGCCGTACCAAGAGACCCAGTACTTC.

This sequence joins TRBV6-4 and TRBJ2-7; 10 nucleotides align to TRBD1. There are 16 residues in the CDR3. Germline V gene lookup returns CDR1 MRHNA and CDR2 SNTAGT. With V trimmed by 5 bases and J by 5 bases, 12 bases remained unmatched. CDR3: CASSRYGTGASHEQYF. The CDR3 nucleotides read TGTGCCAGCAGTCGATACGGGACAGGGGCGTCCCACGAGCAGTACTTC.

V usage is TRBV5-1 and J usage is TRBJ2-5, with D perhaps being TRBD1 or TRBD2 (6 bases each). There are 13 residues in the CDR3. Germline-derived CDR1 and CDR2 are SGHRS and YFSETQ. The ends were cut back, 5 bases at V and 5 bases at J, with 13 bases in the middle. The CDR3 sequence is CASSIGGGETQYF. CDR3 coding DNA: TGCGCCAGCAGTATCGGGGGCGGTGAGACCCAGTACTTC.

The J gene is TRBJ2-3, the V gene TRBV19; the match to TRBD2 covers 11 bases. The ends lost 3 bases at V and 2 bases at J; junction bases unmatched: 7. Germline V gene lookup returns CDR1 LNHDA and CDR2 SQIVND (reference sequence). CDR3 length: 17 residues. The CDR3 sequence: CASSMTSGTPLTDTQYF. DNA for the CDR3: TGTGCCAGTAGTATGACTAGCGGGACCCCACTCACAGATACGCAGTATTTT.

This clone appeared once. The V gene is TRBV20-1, the J gene TRBJ1-2; the D gene is possibly TRBD1 (5 bases). V shed 3 bases and J shed 0 bases, with 17 bases lying between them. This CDR3 contains 16 residues. CDR1 and CDR2 (germline): DFQATT, SNEGSKA (reference sequence). Here the CDR3 reads CSASGGLVGANYGYTF. The CDR3 bases are TGCAGTGCTAGTGGGGGTTTGGTTGGGGCTAACTATGGCTACACCTTC.

The chain employs TRBV12-3 or TRBV12-4 and TRBJ1-2; D unclear. The germline V and J ends were trimmed by 3 bases and 3 bases, with 8 bases remaining between them. The CDR3 is 13 amino acids. This CDR3 is CASSFGQDYGYTF. The CDR3 nucleotides read TGTGCCAGCAGTTTCGGGCAGGACTATGGCTACACCTTC.

V and J are TRBV3-1 (or the pseudogene TRBV3-2) and TRBJ2-2, with D tentatively TRBD2 (7 bases). In germline, CDR1 is LGHDT, CDR2 YNNKEL (reference sequence). This CDR3 has 16 amino acids. The ends were cut back, 4 bases at V and 0 bases at J, with 12 bases in the middle. This CDR3 reads CASSRRGGTNTGELFF. CDR3 in DNA: TGTGCCAGCAGCCGGAGGGGGGGAACGAACACCGGGGAGCTGTTTTTT.

The chain couples TRBV6-5 to TRBJ1-5, with 7 nucleotides matching TRBD1. CDR1 and CDR2 (germline): MNHEY, SVGAGI. CDR3 length: 15 residues. Trimming cost V 6 bases and J 6 bases; bases outside gene matches: 11. CDR3 region: CASSPRGAFGQPQHF. As DNA, the CDR3 is TGTGCCAGCAGCCCCAGGGGGGCCTTTGGTCAGCCCCAGCATTTT.

This rearrangement joins TRBV6-2 or TRBV6-3 to TRBJ2-1; D unclear. CDR3 length equals 15 residues. Looked up from germline, CDR1 is MNHEY and CDR2 is SVGEGT. Trimming pared 5 bases from V and 2 bases from J, leaving 13 bases between. Here the CDR3 DNA reads TGTGCCAGCAGTGCTGGTCCCGTGGCCTACAATGAGCAGTTCTTC. This codes for CASSAGPVAYNEQFF.

The chain uses TRBV4-3 and TRBJ2-1; D is unclear. V was shortened by 1 base and J by 6 bases, with 13 bases between the two germline ends. Per germline, CDR1 LGHNA and CDR2 YSLEER. This CDR3 region has 15 residues. The CDR3 nucleotides read TGCGCCAGCAGCCAAGTCCCGCCTGTTGGCAATGAGCAGTTCTTC. It yields the protein CASSQVPPVGNEQFF.

The chain's CDR3 is CASSGQGLVYEQYF. CDR3 coding DNA: TGTGCCAGCAGTGGACAGGGATTAGTTTACGAGCAGTACTTC. The chain links TRBV2 to TRBJ2-7, with 7 bases matching TRBD1. Germline values: CDR1 SNHLY, CDR2 FYNNEI. The CDR3 covers 14 residues. V dropped 4 bases and J dropped 4; count of bases not matched to a gene: 7.

The J gene is TRBJ1-2, the V gene TRBV6-2 or TRBV6-3; D possibly corresponds to TRBD1 (6 bases). The V and J ends lost 3 bases and 8 bases respectively, with 13 bases between them. The CDR3 sequence is 13 residues long. The germline gives CDR1 MNHEY, CDR2 SVGEGT. CDR3 protein: CASSYQGIWGYTF. The CDR3 region has the DNA TGTGCCAGCAGTTATCAGGGGATCTGGGGCTACACCTTC.

This clone is a singleton in its sample. The J gene is TRBJ2-7, the V gene TRBV5-6; a possible D gene is TRBD1 (5 bases). CDR3 length: 12 amino acids. V lost 4 bases and J 2 bases, leaving 7 bases between the germline ends. In germline, CDR1 is SGHDT, CDR2 YYEEEE. This chain's CDR3 is CASSGRAYEQYF. The CDR3 nucleotides are TGTGCCAGCAGCGGCAGGGCCTACGAGCAGTACTTC.

This rearrangement joins TRBV19 to TRBJ2-1; D is perhaps TRBD2 (6 bases). This CDR3 comprises 15 residues. Germline CDR1 and CDR2: LNHDA and SQIVND (reference sequence). Trimming removed 0 bases at V and 1 base at J, with 7 bases between. The CDR3, as DNA: TGTGCCAGTAGTATAGACGGGGGATCCTACAATGAGCAGTTCTTC. It encodes CASSIDGGSYNEQFF.

The chain joins TRBV9 to TRBJ1-6; tentatively, D is TRBD1 (6 bases). Per the germline V gene, CDR1 is SGDLS and CDR2 is YYNGEE. The CDR3 is 15 amino acids. Deletions cut 4 bases from V and 7 bases from J, with 15 bases between. The CDR3 spells CASSYRGGANSPLHF. CDR3 nucleotide sequence: TGTGCCAGCAGCTACCGGGGGGGCGCCAATTCACCCCTCCACTTT.

The chain links TRBV6-5 to TRBJ1-1; 7 nucleotides line up with TRBD1. Per the germline V gene, CDR1 is MNHEY and CDR2 is SVGAGI. This CDR3 is 13 amino acids long. J gave up 3 bases and V 8 bases, and 6 bases lay outside the gene matches. The CDR3 spells CASRDSEYTEAFF. Here the CDR3 DNA reads TGTGCCAGCCGGGACAGCGAATACACTGAAGCTTTCTTT.

The chain carries TRBV2 and TRBJ2-5, with 7 bases identical to TRBD1. V gave up 4 bases and J gave up 2 bases; unmatched junction bases: 4. Germline CDR1 and CDR2: SNHLY and FYNNEI. The CDR3 runs 14 residues. CDR3: CASSAGTAQETQYF. In DNA, the CDR3 is TGTGCCAGCAGTGCGGGGACAGCGCAAGAGACCCAGTACTTC.

The chain recombines TRBV9 with TRBJ1-4; no reliable D call. The CDR3 has 15 amino acids. V lost 1 base and J 8 bases, leaving 15 bases between the germline ends. Germline values: CDR1 SGDLS, CDR2 YYNGEE. DNA of the CDR3: TGTGCCAGCAGCGTATCAAGTCTCTACGGGGAAAAACTGTTTTTT. Translating it yields CASSVSSLYGEKLFF.

The chain employs TRBV16 and TRBJ1-1, with 12 positions matching TRBD1. The CDR3 is 14 amino acids. In germline, CDR1 is KGHSY, CDR2 FQNENV. V was clipped by 5 bases and J by 8 bases; unmatched bases: 6. CDR3 sequence reads: CASSTPGQGAEAFF. The CDR3 DNA follows: TGTGCCAGCAGCACCCCGGGACAGGGGGCCGAAGCTTTCTTT.

This clone appeared a single time. CDR3 bases: TGCGCCAGCTCCCAGGGGCTAAAACTGTTTTTT. Translating it yields CASSQGLKLFF. This sequence joins TRBV10-1 and TRBJ1-4; TRBD1 might be the D (6 bases). The CDR3 has 11 residues. V was cut by 8 bases and J by 10 bases, with 11 bases left in between. Germline assignment: CDR1 WNHNN and CDR2 SYGVQD (reference sequence).